This T cell receptor beta chain stems from a study of blood T cell repertoires in COVID-19. Under the authors' procedure: Amplifying reference gene primers gave estimates of nucleated cell counts. Repertoires were generated with immunoSEQ multiplex PCR, while TCRdb's copy carries only in-frame clones and drops some. Clone size and V and J calls were adopted from that table, with D and trimming inferred from the DNA. The data show 200,000 to 250,000 clones, 84% seen once. Clinical history as reported by participants underpinned cohort assignment. Sequenced material: PBMCs or T cells enriched from blood (not recorded which). The TCR was taken from a woman aged 40 to 49 who had recovered from COVID-19.

CDR3 residues: CASSLPHYAGPRGYGYTF. CDR3 coding DNA: TGTGCCAGCAGTTTACCTCATTACGCCGGGCCTAGGGGTTATGGCTACACCTTC. This rearrangement joins TRBV27 to TRBJ1-2; a weak D match, TRBD1 (5 bases). CDR3 length: 18 amino acids. The V and J ends lost 2 bases and 5 bases respectively, with 24 bases between them. Germline CDR1 reads MNHEY; CDR2 reads SMNVEV (reference sequence).